In this sample, the clone carrying this TCR beta chain turned up many times. Its matching antigen is unknown. CDR1 SQVTM and CDR2 ANQGSEA come from the germline V gene. The CDR3 length is 11 residues. The V gene lost 7 bases and the J gene lost 9 bases, with 14 bases spanning the gap. Template switching added a universal primer site; cDNA carried unique molecular identifiers. TCRdb recomputed calls from the 5' RACE reads with MiXCR, one row per CDR3 protein. Found here are some 270,000 distinct CDR3 sequences, approximately 8.3% of them singletons; the top ten hold around 3%. The sample comes from a study of identical twins. Study-wide results and caveats: Out-of-frame alpha sequences shared by twins showed excess low generation probability.

The data were also submitted as part of a second study, on yellow fever vaccine responses in identical twins. That paper adds: Twins reportedly had a vaccine T cell response that seemed partly convergent, partly personalized.

The chain combines TRBV29-1 with TRBJ2-3, with a tentative D call TRBD2 (5 bases). Sequenced material: CD8+ T cells sorted from blood. The receptor comes from a woman aged 18-29 years in good health. The CDR3 nucleotides are TGCAGCGGCCAAGCCGGGGAAACGCAGTATTTT. Protein: CSGQAGETQYF.